This entry is about one T cell receptor beta chain. Its antigen is unknown. V lost 7 bases and J lost 1, with 14 bases in between. CDR3 size: 14 residues. In germline, CDR1 is SGHAT, CDR2 FQDESV (reference sequence). This sample is part of a study of cytomegalovirus exposure and HLA in healthy donors. Study as a whole: From HLA-typed donors, an early data release held 70 million to 95 million unique TCRs. The study, taken as a whole, reports: Among TCR beta chains, those listed as cytomegalovirus-associated numbered about 150. The only immune exposure information that was available was CMV serostatus.

PCR involved 60 Vbeta and 13 Jbeta primers. Sequencing used immunoSEQ multiplex PCR; TCRdb keeps in-frame clones, though not all of them. This sample has around 130,000 clones, with approximately 84% found just once. The clonotype was recovered from a boy younger than 10 in good health and CMV-seronegative. Material: PBMCs. The genes are TRBV11-1 and TRBJ2-7; D unclear. The CDR3 reads CASKGTQRSYEQYF. CDR3 sequence (DNA): TGTGCCAGCAAAGGAACGCAGCGATCCTACGAGCAGTACTTC.